The 13 T cell receptor beta chains below were found in one sample sequenced in a study of T-cell reconstitution after alpha-beta-depleted transplantation in children. During its preparation, the TCRbeta library received unique molecular identifiers. TCRdb re-derived calls from the PCR reads in MiXCR, one entry per CDR3 protein. The data hold fewer than 95,000 distinct CDR3 sequences, with approximately 12% observed a single time. The sequences come from PBMCs from the stem cell graft donor, collected from the stem cell graft. The receptor source for this set is a human donor who donated a stem cell graft to a child with inherited bone marrow failure.

The chain joins TRBV11-1 to TRBJ1-2; D not resolved. Per germline, CDR1 SGHAT and CDR2 FQDESV (reference sequence). The V gene lost 5 bases and the J gene lost 7 bases, with 17 bases spanning the gap. This CDR3 contains 14 residues. The CDR3 DNA follows: TGTGCCAGCAGCCCTATCGAACCGGACGGTGGCTACACCTTC. Protein sequence: CASSPIEPDGGYTF.

There are a few counts of this clonotype. A read error is possible here, since a much larger clone lies one base away. This chain joins TRBV7-9 and TRBJ1-1; D is unresolved. Trimming left V 2 bases short and J 3 bases short, with 4 bases between. CDR3 length: 12 amino acids. The germline V gene has CDR1 SEHNR and CDR2 FQNEAQ (reference sequence). CDR3 sequence (DNA): TGTGCCAGCAGCTTAAGGGACACTGAAGCTTTCTTT. It translates to CASSLRDTEAFF.

This clonotype has a count of ten or more. The chain recombines TRBV5-1 with TRBJ1-1; 8 bases line up with TRBD1. Germline-derived CDR1 and CDR2 are SGHRS and YFSETQ. CDR3 length: 14 amino acids. With V trimmed by 0 bases and J by 3 bases, 1 base remained unmatched. DNA for the CDR3: TGCGCCAGCAGCTTGGAACAGGGGGACACTGAAGCTTTCTTT. It codes for CASSLEQGDTEAFF.

There are many counts of this clonotype. The chain joins TRBV5-1 to TRBJ2-7, with 12 bases that match TRBD1. Germline assignment: CDR1 SGHRS and CDR2 YFSETQ. The CDR3 is made up of 16 amino acids. Trimming at V came to 3 bases and at J to 4 bases, leaving 8 bases not matched to a gene. The CDR3 here is CASSWGQGAVIYEQYF. DNA for the CDR3: TGCGCCAGCAGCTGGGGACAGGGGGCGGTAATATACGAGCAGTACTTC.

Ten or more counts support this clonotype. In DNA form, the CDR3 reads TGTGCCAGCAGCTCAGACAGTACAGATACGCAGTATTTT. It specifies CASSSDSTDTQYF. The chain is built from TRBV7-2 and TRBJ2-3, with TRBD1 as a possible D gene (5 bases). Trimming removed 4 bases from V and 3 bases from J, with 8 bases in between. This CDR3 has 13 residues. Germline CDR1 and CDR2: SGHTA and FQGNSA.

This clonotype has just one count. A much larger clone differs from this one at a single base, so this may be a read error. This chain connects TRBV7-9 to TRBJ1-1, with D possibly matching TRBD1 (5 bases). CDR3 length equals 14 residues. Germline V lookup: CDR1 SEHNR, CDR2 FQNEAQ (reference sequence). The CDR3: CATSFLQENTEAFF. CDR3 DNA sequence: TGTGCCACCAGCTTCTTACAGGAGAACACTGAAGCTTTCTTT. The whole variable domain, remainder taken from reference TRBV7-9 and TRBJ1-1, is DTGVSQNPRHKITKRGQNVTFRCDPISEHNRLYWYRQTLGQGPEFLTYFQNEAQLEKSRLLSDRFSAERPKGSFSTLEIQRTEQGDSAMYLCATSFLQENTEAFFGQGTRLTVV.

This clonotype was seen at least ten times. The chain is built from TRBV4-2 and TRBJ2-5, with TRBD2 as a possible D gene (5 bases). Trimming removed 0 bases at V and 2 bases at J, with 13 bases between. The CDR3 is 16 residues long. CDR1 and CDR2 from the germline V gene are LGHNA and YNFKEQ. The CDR3: CASSQDTGGFQETQYF. The CDR3 DNA follows: TGTGCCAGCAGCCAAGATACTGGAGGATTTCAAGAGACCCAGTACTTC.

This clonotype was observed at least ten times. The rearrangement links TRBV29-1 to TRBJ1-1; no reliable D call. Deletions cut 6 bases from V and 1 base from J, with 6 bases between. The CDR3 sequence is 11 residues long. CDR1 and CDR2 from the germline V gene are SQVTM and ANQGSEA. Written as DNA, the CDR3 is TGCAGCGTGGTAAAGAACACTGAAGCTTTCTTT. It codes for CSVVKNTEAFF.

The chain joins TRBV10-3 to TRBJ2-7, with 7 bases matching TRBD2. CDR3 length equals 13 residues. Trimming took 3 bases from V and 5 from J; bases not matched to a gene: 4. Germline CDR1 is ENHRY and CDR2 is SYGVKD. CDR3 nucleotide sequence: TGTGCCATCAGTGATCTGGGGGGGAACGAGCAGTACTTC. It encodes CAISDLGGNEQYF.

This chain joins TRBV12-3 or TRBV12-4 and TRBJ2-2; D gene unclear. Trimming took 4 bases from V and 1 from J, leaving 13 bases between them. The CDR3 extends over 16 amino acids. In DNA form, the CDR3 reads TGTGCCAGCAGTTCTTGGCTGCTAGAGAACACCGGGGAGCTGTTTTTT. Amino acids: CASSSWLLENTGELFF.

With respect to this clonotype: Germline is not matched at one junction end, which may reflect a read error. CDR3 nucleotides: TGTGCCAGCAGCGTAACAGGGGCGTACAATGCGCAGTTCTTC. It translates to CASSVTGAYNAQFF. The V gene is TRBV9, the J gene TRBJ2-1, with 7 bases fitting TRBD1. The CDR3 consists of 14 residues. Per the germline V gene, CDR1 is SGDLS and CDR2 is YYNGEE.

In this sample, this clonotype turned up many times. CDR3 residues: CASSPGQGANQPQHF. The CDR3 DNA follows: TGTGCCAGCAGTCCCGGACAGGGGGCCAATCAGCCCCAGCATTTT. The genes are TRBV12-3 or TRBV12-4 and TRBJ1-5, with 11 nucleotides matching TRBD1. Unmatched junction bases numbered 3, after V lost 5 bases and J lost 3 bases. The CDR3 runs 15 residues.

This clonotype was picked up many times. This chain joins TRBV3-1 and TRBJ2-5; the match to TRBD2 covers 8 bases. CDR1 is LGHDT and CDR2 is YNNKEL in the germline V gene (reference sequence). With V trimmed by 4 bases and J by 5 bases, 9 bases remained unmatched. The length of the CDR3 is 15 residues. The CDR3 sequence: CASSLGGLAGETQYF. CDR3 bases: TGTGCCAGCAGCCTAGGGGGGCTAGCGGGTGAGACCCAGTACTTC.